Following are 14 T cell receptor beta chains from one sample sequenced in a study of T cells in Graves' hyperthyroidism and ophthalmopathy. RNA transcripts served as the template for amplifying TCR beta CDR3 regions. The primer set for the first-round RT-PCR of the TCR CDR3 was HTBI. MiXCR was run by TCRdb on the multiplex PCR reads, yielding one entry per CDR3 protein. Altogether about 520,000 distinct CDR3 sequences are present, approximately 25% being singletons, with the ten largest covering roughly 12%. Sample: blood. These receptors came from a woman aged 25-40 years with Graves' ophthalmopathy.

This clonotype was observed a handful of times. This chain links TRBV12-3 or TRBV12-4 with TRBJ2-7; perhaps TRBD2 as D (6 bases). The CDR3 covers 15 residues. V lost 2 bases, J lost 0 bases, and 11 bases lay in between. CDR3 in DNA: TGTGCCAGCAGTTTATGGGAGCGGGCCTCCTACGAGCAGTACTTC. Its translation: CASSLWERASYEQYF.

This clonotype was observed many times. This rearrangement joins TRBV7-8 to TRBJ2-7, with 9 nucleotides matching TRBD1. Germline V gene sequence: CDR1 SGHVS, CDR2 FQNEAQ. This CDR3 contains 15 residues. Trimming took 3 bases from V and 4 from J; bases not matched to a gene: 7. The CDR3: CASSFLTGGLYEQYF. For the CDR3, the DNA is TGTGCCAGCAGCTTTTTGACAGGGGGTCTTTACGAGCAGTACTTC. The full variable domain, with the rest looked up from reference TRBV7-8 and TRBJ2-7, is GAGVSQSPRYKVAKRGQDVALRCDPISGHVSLFWYQQALGQGPEFLTYFQNEAQLDKSGLPSDRFFAERPEGSVSTLKIQRTQQEDSAVYLCASSFLTGGLYEQYFGPGTRLTVT.

The rearrangement uses TRBV12-3 or TRBV12-4 and TRBJ2-7; D gene uncertain. CDR3 length: 12 residues. The V gene lost 5 bases and the J gene lost 2 bases, with 7 bases spanning the gap. The CDR3 coding sequence is TGTGCCAGCAGTGGTGGCGCCTACGAGCAGTACTTC. As protein: CASSGGAYEQYF.

The gene calls are TRBV6-1 and TRBJ2-2; tentatively, D is TRBD2 (5 bases). This CDR3 contains 14 residues. CDR1 MNHNS and CDR2 SASEGT come from the germline V gene. The V and J ends lost 2 bases and 7 bases respectively, with 11 bases between them. The CDR3 bases are TGTGCCAGCAGTGAACTCGGGGTTGGCGGGGAGCTGTTTTTT. Translating gives CASSELGVGGELFF.

The gene calls are TRBV28 and TRBJ1-1; no firm D call. In germline, CDR1 is MDHEN, CDR2 SYDVKM. The CDR3 is made up of 13 amino acids. The V end lost 7 bases, the J end lost 1 base, and 10 bases lay between the germline ends. CDR3 protein: CASTLWENTEAFF. The CDR3, as DNA: TGTGCCAGCACCCTGTGGGAGAACACTGAAGCTTTCTTT.

There are many counts of this clonotype. The chain joins TRBV6-1 to TRBJ2-7; 9 positions agree with TRBD1. The germline V gene has CDR1 MNHNS and CDR2 SASEGT. The V and J ends lost 4 bases and 2 bases, in that order; junction bases with no gene match: 3. The CDR3 sequence is 14 residues long. The CDR3 DNA reads as TGTGCCAGCAGTGGAGACAGGGGGGCCTACGAGCAGTACTTC. This sequence encodes CASSGDRGAYEQYF.

This clonotype was seen ten or more times. The chain carries TRBV27 and TRBJ1-2; a possible D gene is TRBD1 (6 bases). The CDR3 spans 15 residues. The ends were cut back, 3 bases at V and 3 bases at J, with 14 bases in the middle. CDR1 is MNHEY and CDR2 is SMNVEV in the germline V gene (reference sequence). This chain's CDR3 is CASSFQQGRDYGYTF. CDR3 nucleotide sequence: TGTGCCAGCAGTTTTCAACAGGGAAGGGACTATGGCTACACCTTC.

This clonotype was seen a handful of times. The rearrangement links TRBV7-9 to TRBJ1-1; D might be TRBD1 (6 bases). The CDR3 has 15 residues. In germline, CDR1 is SEHNR, CDR2 FQNEAQ (reference sequence). V was clipped by 5 bases and J by 0 bases, with 13 bases between them. CDR3 DNA: TGTGCCAGCAGCCCTACCGGGACACTGAACACTGAAGCTTTCTTT. It is translated as CASSPTGTLNTEAFF.

In its sample, this clonotype was seen many times. J is TRBJ2-7 and V is TRBV28; maybe TRBD1 (5 bases). Trimming took 2 bases from V and 3 from J, leaving 17 bases between them. The CDR3 extends over 16 amino acids. CDR1 is MDHEN, CDR2 SYDVKM, per germline. CDR3 amino acids: CASSLIPWQGNYEQYF. The CDR3 DNA reads as TGTGCCAGCAGTTTAATTCCCTGGCAGGGAAACTACGAGCAGTACTTC.

This clonotype was observed many times. The CDR3 nucleotides read TGTGCCAGCCGCCATCCGAGCCGGGGAAAGTGGGTCGAGGGCTACACCTTC. Translated: CASRHPSRGKWVEGYTF. The chain carries TRBV7-2 and TRBJ1-2, with D unresolved. The CDR3 sequence is 17 residues long. The V gene lost 8 bases and the J gene lost 8 bases, with 30 bases spanning the gap. The germline CDR1 and CDR2 sequences are SGHTA and FQGNSA.

This clonotype came up a few times. The chain couples TRBV24-1 to TRBJ2-2, with D possibly being TRBD2 (6 bases). Trimming cost V 5 bases and J 6 bases, with 12 bases left between them. This CDR3 is 14 amino acids long. Germline V lookup: CDR1 KGHDR, CDR2 SFDVKD. CDR3 bases: TGTGCCACCAGTGCCCGAGGCGGGGCCGGGGAGCTGTTTTTT. The encoded protein is CATSARGGAGELFF.

This clonotype was counted a few times. The chain employs TRBV6-2 or TRBV6-3 and TRBJ1-1; 12 bases fit TRBD1. The CDR3 has 16 residues. The V and J ends lost 10 bases and 2 bases, in that order; junction bases with no gene match: 11. Germline-derived CDR1 and CDR2 are MNHEY and SVGEGT. The CDR3: CATNPGQGARNTEAFF. In DNA form, the CDR3 reads TGTGCCACCAATCCGGGACAGGGGGCGCGAAACACTGAAGCTTTCTTT.

The rearrangement uses TRBV4-3 and TRBJ2-7; no clear D gene. CDR3 length: 14 amino acids. V lost 6 bases to trimming and J lost 4 bases, with 16 bases between them. In germline, CDR1 is LGHNA, CDR2 YSLEER. CDR3 in DNA: TGCGCCAGCAGTCCAGCCAACCCGGGTTACGAGCAGTACTTC. Translating it yields CASSPANPGYEQYF.

The table lists this clonotype with many counts. The rearrangement links TRBV29-1 to TRBJ2-5; a weak D match, TRBD2 (6 bases). Germline V gene sequence: CDR1 SQVTM, CDR2 ANQGSEA. The CDR3 covers 13 residues. With 3 bases removed from V and 5 bases from J, the gap between germline ends came to 13 bases. CDR3 in DNA: TGCAGCGTTGATAAAGGAGGGACCGAGACCCAGTACTTC. Its translation is CSVDKGGTETQYF.